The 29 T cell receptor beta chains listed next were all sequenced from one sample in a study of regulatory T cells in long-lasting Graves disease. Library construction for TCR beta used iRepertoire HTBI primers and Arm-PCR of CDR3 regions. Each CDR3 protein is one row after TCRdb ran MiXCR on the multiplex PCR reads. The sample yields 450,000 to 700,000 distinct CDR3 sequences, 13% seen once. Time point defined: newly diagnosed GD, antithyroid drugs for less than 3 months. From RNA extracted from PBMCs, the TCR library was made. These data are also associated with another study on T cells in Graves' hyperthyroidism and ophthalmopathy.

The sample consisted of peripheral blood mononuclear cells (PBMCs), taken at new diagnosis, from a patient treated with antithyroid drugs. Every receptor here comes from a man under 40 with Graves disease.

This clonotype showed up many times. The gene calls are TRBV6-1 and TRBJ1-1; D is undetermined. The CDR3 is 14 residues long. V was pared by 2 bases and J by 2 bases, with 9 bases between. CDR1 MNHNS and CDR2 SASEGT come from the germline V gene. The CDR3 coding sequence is TGTGCCAGCAGTGAAATAGCAGTTAACACTGAAGCTTTCTTT. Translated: CASSEIAVNTEAFF.

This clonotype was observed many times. The chain's CDR3 is CASGLVLGHPEQFF. In DNA, the CDR3 is TGTGCTAGTGGTTTGGTACTTGGTCACCCGGAGCAGTTCTTC. The chain has TRBV12-5 and TRBJ2-1; D uncertain. The CDR3 loop spans 14 amino acids. V lost 0 bases and J 10 bases, leaving 13 bases between the germline ends. Per the germline V gene, CDR1 is LGHNT and CDR2 is FRNRAP.

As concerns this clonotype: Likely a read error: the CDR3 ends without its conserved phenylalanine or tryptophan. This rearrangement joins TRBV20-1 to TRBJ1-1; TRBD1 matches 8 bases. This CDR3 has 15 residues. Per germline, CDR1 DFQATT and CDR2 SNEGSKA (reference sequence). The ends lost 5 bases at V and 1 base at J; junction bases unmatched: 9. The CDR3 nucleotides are TGCAGTGCTCTTTATCAGGGGGCCCGGAACACTGAAGCTTTCCTT. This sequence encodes CSALYQGARNTEAFL.

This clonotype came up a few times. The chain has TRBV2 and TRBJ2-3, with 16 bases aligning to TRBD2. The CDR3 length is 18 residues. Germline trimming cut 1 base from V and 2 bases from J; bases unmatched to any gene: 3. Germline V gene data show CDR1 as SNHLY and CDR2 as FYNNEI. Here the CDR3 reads CASSEEGLAGGNTDTQYF. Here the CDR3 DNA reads TGTGCCAGCAGTGAAGAGGGACTAGCGGGAGGGAACACAGATACGCAGTATTTT.

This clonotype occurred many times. The CDR3, as DNA: TGTGCCAGCAGCTTTACAGACGCTGAAGCTTTCTTT. The encoded protein is CASSFTDAEAFF. This rearrangement joins TRBV7-8 to TRBJ1-1; D is unclear. The CDR3 has 12 residues. Per the germline V gene, CDR1 is SGHVS and CDR2 is FQNEAQ. Trimming cost V 3 bases and J 6 bases, with 8 bases left between them. Together with reference TRBV7-8 and TRBJ1-1, the CDR3 gives the full variable domain: GAGVSQSPRYKVAKRGQDVALRCDPISGHVSLFWYQQALGQGPEFLTYFQNEAQLDKSGLPSDRFFAERPEGSVSTLKIQRTQQEDSAVYLCASSFTDAEAFFGQGTRLTVV.

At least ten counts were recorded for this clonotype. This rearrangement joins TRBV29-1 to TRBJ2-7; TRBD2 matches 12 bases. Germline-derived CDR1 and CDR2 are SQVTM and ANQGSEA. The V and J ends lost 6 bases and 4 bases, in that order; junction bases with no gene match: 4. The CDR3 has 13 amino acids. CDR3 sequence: CSVMTSGSYEQYF. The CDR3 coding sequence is TGCAGCGTGATGACTAGCGGGAGTTACGAGCAGTACTTC.

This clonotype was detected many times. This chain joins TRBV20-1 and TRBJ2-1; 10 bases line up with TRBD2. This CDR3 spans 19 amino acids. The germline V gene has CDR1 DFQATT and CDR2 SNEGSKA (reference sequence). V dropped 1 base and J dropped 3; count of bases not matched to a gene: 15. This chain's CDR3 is CSARAVIAASGRGYNEQFF. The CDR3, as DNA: TGCAGTGCTAGAGCGGTTATTGCGGCTAGCGGGAGAGGCTACAATGAGCAGTTCTTC.

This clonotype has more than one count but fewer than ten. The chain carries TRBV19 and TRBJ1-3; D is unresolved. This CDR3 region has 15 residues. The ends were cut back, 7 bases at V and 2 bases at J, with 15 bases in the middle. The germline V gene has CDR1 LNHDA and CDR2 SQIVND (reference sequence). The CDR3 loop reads CASKREKFAGNTIYF. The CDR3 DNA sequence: TGTGCCAGTAAAAGGGAGAAGTTTGCTGGAAACACCATATATTTT.

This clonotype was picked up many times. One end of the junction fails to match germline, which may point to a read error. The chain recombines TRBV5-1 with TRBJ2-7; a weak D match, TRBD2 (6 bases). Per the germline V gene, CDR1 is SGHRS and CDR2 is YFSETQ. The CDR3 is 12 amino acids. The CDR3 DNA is TGTGCCAGCAGCGGCGGGACCTACGAGCAGTACTTC. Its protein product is CASSGGTYEQYF.

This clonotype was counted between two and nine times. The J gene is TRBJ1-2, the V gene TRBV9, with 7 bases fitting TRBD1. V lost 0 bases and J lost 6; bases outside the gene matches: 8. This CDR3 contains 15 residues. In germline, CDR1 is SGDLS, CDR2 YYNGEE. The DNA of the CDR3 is TGTGCCAGCAGCGTAGTGACAGGGCCAGACCATGGCTACACCTTC. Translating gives CASSVVTGPDHGYTF.

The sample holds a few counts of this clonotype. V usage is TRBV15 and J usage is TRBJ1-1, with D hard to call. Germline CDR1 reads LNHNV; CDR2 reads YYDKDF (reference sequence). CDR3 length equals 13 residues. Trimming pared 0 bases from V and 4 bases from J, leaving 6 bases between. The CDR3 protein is CATSRDIFTEAFF. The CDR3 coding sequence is TGTGCCACCAGCAGAGATATTTTCACTGAAGCTTTCTTT.

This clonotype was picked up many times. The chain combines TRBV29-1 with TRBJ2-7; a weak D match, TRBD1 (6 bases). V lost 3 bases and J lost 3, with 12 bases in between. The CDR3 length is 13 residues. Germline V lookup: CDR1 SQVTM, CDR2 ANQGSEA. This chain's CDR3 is CSVESGGHYEQYF. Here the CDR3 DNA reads TGCAGCGTTGAGTCTGGGGGCCACTACGAGCAGTACTTC.

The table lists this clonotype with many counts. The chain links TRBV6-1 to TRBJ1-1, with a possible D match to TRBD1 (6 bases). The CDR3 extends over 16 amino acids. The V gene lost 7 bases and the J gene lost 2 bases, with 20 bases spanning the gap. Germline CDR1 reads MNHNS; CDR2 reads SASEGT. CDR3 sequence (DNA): TGTGCCAGCACCCGCCGGGGGGGGGCAGGAAACACTGAAGCTTTCTTT. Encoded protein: CASTRRGGAGNTEAFF.

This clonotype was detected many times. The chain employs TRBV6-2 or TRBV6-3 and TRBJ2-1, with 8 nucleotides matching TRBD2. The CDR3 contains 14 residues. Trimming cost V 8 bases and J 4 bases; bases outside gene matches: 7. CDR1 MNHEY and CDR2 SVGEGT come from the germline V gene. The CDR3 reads CASGRAGVYNEQFF. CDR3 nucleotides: TGTGCCAGCGGACGAGCGGGGGTATACAATGAGCAGTTCTTC.

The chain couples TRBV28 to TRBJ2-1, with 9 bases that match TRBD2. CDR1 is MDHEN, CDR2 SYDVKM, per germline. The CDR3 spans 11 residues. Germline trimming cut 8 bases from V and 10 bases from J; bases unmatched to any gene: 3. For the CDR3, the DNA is TGTGCCAGCCGCGCGGGGGGGGAGCAGTTCTTC. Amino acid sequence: CASRAGGEQFF.

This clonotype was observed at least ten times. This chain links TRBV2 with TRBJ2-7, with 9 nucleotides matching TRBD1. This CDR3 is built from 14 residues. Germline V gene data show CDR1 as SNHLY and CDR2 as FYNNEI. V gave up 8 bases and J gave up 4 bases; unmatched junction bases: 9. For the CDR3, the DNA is TGTGCCAGCGCCCTACAGGGGGCAGGATACGAGCAGTACTTC. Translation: CASALQGAGYEQYF.

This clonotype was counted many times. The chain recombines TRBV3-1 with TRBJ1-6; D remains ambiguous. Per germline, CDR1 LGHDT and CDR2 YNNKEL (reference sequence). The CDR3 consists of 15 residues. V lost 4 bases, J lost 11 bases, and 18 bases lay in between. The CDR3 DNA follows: TGTGCCAGCAGCCCGGTTCCGGGCCCCCGGACACCCCTCCACTTT. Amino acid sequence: CASSPVPGPRTPLHF.

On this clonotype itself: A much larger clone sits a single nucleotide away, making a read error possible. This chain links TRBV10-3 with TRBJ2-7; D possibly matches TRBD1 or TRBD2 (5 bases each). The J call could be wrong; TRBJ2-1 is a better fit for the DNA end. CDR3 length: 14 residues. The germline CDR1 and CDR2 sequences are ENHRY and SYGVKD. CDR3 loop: CAINPGPYSYEQFF. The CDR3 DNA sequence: TGTGCCATCAACCCGGGACCCTACTCCTACGAGCAGTTCTTC.

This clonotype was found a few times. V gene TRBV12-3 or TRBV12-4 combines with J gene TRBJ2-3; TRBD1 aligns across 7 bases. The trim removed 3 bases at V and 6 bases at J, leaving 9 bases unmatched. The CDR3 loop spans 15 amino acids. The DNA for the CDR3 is TGTGCCAGCAGTTTCGGAGTAGGGGGCATGGATACGCAGTATTTT. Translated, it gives CASSFGVGGMDTQYF.

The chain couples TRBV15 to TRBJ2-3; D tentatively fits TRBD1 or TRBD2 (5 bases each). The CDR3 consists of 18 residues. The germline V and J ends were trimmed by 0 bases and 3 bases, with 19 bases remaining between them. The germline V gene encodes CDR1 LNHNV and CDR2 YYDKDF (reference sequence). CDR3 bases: TGTGCCACCAGCAGAGACCTCTCGGTGAGGGGTCATACAGATACGCAGTATTTT. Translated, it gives CATSRDLSVRGHTDTQYF.

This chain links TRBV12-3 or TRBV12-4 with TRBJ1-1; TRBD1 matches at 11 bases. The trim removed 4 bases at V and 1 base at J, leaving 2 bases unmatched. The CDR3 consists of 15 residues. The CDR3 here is CASSSGQGGNTEAFF. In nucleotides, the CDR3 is TGTGCCAGCAGTTCGGGACAGGGGGGGAACACTGAAGCTTTCTTT.

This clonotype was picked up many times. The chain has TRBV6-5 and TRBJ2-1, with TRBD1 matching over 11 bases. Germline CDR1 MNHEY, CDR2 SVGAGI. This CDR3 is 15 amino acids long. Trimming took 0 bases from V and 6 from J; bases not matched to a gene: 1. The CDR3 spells CASSYSGQGGNEQFF. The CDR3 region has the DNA TGTGCCAGCAGTTACTCGGGACAGGGGGGCAATGAGCAGTTCTTC.

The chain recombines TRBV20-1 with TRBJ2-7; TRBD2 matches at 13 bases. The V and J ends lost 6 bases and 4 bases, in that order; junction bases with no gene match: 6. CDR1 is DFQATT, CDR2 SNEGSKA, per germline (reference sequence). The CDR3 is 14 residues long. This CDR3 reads CSADRTSGRYEQYF. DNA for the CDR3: TGCAGTGCGGACAGGACTAGCGGGAGATACGAGCAGTACTTC.

In DNA form, the CDR3 reads TGCGCCAGCAGCTTGACGGGAGGTAGGGCCGGGGAGCTGTTTTTT. It yields the protein CASSLTGGRAGELFF. The V and J genes are TRBV5-1 and TRBJ2-2; the match to TRBD2 covers 7 bases. Unmatched junction bases numbered 6, after V lost 1 base and J lost 6 bases. The CDR3 covers 15 residues. Looked up from germline, CDR1 is SGHRS and CDR2 is YFSETQ.

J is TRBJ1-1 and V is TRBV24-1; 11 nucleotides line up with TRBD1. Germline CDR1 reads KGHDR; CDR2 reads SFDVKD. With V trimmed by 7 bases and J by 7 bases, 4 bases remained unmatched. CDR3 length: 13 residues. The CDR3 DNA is TGTGCCACCAGGGACAGGGGGCATGGTGAAGCTTTCTTT. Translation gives CATRDRGHGEAFF.

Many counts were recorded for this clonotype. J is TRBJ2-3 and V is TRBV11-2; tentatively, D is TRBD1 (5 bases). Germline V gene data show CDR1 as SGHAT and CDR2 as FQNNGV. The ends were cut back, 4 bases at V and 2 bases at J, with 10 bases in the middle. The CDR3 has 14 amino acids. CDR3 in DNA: TGTGCCAGCAGCTCCAATGGACACACAGATACGCAGTATTTT. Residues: CASSSNGHTDTQYF.

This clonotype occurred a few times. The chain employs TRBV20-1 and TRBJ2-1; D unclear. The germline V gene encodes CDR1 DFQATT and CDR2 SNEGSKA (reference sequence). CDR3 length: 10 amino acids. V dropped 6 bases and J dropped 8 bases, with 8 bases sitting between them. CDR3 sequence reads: CSASFYEQFF. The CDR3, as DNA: TGCAGTGCCTCGTTCTATGAGCAGTTCTTC.

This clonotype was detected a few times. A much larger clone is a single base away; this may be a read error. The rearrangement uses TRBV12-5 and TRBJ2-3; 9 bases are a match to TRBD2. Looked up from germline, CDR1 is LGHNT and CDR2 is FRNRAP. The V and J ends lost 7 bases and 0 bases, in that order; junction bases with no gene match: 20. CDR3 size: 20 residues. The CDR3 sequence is CASALVAWRREGPSTDTQYF. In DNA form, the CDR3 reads TGTGCTAGTGCGCTAGTGGCTTGGAGGCGGGAGGGCCCGAGCACAGATACGCAGTATTTT.

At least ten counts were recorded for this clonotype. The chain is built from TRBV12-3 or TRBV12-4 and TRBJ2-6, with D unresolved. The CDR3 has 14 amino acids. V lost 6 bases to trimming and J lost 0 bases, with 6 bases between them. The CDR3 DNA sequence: TGTGCCAGCAGCATGTCCTCTGGGGCCAACGTCCTGACTTTC. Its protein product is CASSMSSGANVLTF.